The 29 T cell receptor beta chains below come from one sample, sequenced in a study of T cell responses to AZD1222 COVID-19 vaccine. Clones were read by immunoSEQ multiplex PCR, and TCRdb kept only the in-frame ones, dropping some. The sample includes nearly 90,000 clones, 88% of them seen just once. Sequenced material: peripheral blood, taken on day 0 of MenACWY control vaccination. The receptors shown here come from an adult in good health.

As DNA, the CDR3 is TGTGCCAGCGGGTATGAAAAACTGTTTTTT. The encoded protein is CASGYEKLFF. This chain uses TRBV12-3 or TRBV12-4 with TRBJ1-4, with D uncertain. Trimming shortened V by 8 bases and J by 6 bases, and 4 bases separated the two germline ends. The CDR3 is made up of 10 amino acids.

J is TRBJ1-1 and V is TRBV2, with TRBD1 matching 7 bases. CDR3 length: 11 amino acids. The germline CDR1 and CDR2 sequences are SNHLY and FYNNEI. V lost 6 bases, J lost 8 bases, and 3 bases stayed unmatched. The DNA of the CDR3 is TGTGCCAGCAGCGTCAGGGGGGAAGCTTTCTTT. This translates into CASSVRGEAFF.

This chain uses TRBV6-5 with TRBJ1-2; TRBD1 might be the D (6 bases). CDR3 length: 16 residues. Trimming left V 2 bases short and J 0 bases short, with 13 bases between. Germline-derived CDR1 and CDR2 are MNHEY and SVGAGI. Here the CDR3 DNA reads TGTGCCAGCAGTTACACAGGGACTTACCCTAACTATGGCTACACCTTC. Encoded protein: CASSYTGTYPNYGYTF.

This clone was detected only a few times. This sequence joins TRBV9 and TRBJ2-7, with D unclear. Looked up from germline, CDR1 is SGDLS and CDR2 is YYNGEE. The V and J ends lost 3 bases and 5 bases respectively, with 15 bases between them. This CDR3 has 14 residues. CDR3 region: CASSAPGSDHEQYF. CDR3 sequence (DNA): TGTGCCAGCAGCGCCCCCGGCAGCGACCACGAGCAGTACTTC.

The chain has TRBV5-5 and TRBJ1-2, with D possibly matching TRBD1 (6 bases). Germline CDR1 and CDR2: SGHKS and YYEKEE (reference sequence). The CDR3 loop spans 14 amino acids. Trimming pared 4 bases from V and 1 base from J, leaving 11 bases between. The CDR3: CASSRDTDNYGYTF. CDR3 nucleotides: TGTGCCAGCAGCCGGGACACAGATAACTATGGCTACACCTTC.

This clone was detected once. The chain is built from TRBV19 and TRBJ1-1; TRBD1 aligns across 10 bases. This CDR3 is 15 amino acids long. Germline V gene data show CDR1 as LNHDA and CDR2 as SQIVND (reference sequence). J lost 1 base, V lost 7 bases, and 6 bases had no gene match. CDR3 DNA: TGTGCCAGTAATCGACAGGGGGCAAAGAACACTGAAGCTTTCTTT. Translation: CASNRQGAKNTEAFF.

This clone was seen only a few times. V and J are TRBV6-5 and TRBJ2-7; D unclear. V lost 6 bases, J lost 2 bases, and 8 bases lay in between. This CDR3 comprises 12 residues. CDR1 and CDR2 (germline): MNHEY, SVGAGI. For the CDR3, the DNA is TGTGCCAGCAGGACGGATACCTACGAGCAGTACTTC. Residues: CASRTDTYEQYF.

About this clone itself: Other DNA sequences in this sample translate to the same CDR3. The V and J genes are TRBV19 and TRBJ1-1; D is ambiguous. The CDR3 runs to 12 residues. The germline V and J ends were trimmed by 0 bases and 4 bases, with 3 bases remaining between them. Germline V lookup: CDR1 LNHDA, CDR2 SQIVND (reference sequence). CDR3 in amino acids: CASSIEGTEAFF. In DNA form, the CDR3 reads TGTGCCAGTAGTATAGAGGGCACTGAAGCTTTCTTT.

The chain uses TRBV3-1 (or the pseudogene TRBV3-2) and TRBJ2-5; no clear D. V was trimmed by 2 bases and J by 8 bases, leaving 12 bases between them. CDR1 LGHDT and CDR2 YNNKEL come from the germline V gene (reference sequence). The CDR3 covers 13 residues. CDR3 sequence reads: CASSQMARGTQYF. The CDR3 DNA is TGTGCCAGCAGCCAAATGGCTCGAGGCACCCAGTACTTC.

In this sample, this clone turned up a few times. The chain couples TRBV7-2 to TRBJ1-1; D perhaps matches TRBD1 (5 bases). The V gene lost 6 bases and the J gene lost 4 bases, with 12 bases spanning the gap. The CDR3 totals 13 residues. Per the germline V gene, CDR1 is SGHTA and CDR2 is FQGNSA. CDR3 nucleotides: TGTGCCAGCAGTTTACAGGCGGGCACTGAAGCTTTCTTT. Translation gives CASSLQAGTEAFF.

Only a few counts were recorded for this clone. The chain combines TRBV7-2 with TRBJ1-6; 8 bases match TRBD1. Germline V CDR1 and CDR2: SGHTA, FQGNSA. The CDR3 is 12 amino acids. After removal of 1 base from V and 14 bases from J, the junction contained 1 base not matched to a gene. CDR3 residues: CASSLGTGTLHF. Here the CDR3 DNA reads TGTGCCAGCAGCTTAGGGACAGGGACCCTCCACTTT. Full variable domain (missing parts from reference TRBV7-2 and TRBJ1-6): GAGVSQSPSNKVTEKGKDVELRCDPISGHTALYWYRQSLGQGLEFLIYFQGNSAPDKSGLPSDRFSAERTGGSVSTLTIQRTQQEDSAVYLCASSLGTGTLHFGNGTRLTVT.

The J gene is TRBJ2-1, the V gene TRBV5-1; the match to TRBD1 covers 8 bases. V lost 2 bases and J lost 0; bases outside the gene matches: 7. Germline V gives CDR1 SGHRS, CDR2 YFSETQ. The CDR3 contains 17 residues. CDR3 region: CASSLGTGFSSYNEQFF. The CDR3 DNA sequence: TGCGCCAGCAGCTTAGGGACAGGTTTTAGCTCCTACAATGAGCAGTTCTTC.

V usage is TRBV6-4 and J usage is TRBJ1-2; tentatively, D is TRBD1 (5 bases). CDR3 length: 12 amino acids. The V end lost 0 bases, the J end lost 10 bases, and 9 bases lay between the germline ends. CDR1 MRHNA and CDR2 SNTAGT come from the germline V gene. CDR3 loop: CASSDSLGTYTF. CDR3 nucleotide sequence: TGTGCCAGCAGTGACTCATTAGGGACCTACACCTTC.

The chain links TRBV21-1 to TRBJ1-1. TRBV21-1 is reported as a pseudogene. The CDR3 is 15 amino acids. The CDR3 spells CASSPHAGENTEAFF. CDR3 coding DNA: TGTGCCAGCAGCCCGCACGCCGGGGAAAACACTGAAGCTTTCTTT.

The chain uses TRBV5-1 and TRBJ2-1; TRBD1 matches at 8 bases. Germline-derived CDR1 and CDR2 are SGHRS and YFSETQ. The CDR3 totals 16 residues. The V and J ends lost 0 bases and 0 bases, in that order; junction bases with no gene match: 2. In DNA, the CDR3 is TGCGCCAGCAGCTTGGCAACAGGGGGCTCCTACAATGAGCAGTTCTTC. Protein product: CASSLATGGSYNEQFF.

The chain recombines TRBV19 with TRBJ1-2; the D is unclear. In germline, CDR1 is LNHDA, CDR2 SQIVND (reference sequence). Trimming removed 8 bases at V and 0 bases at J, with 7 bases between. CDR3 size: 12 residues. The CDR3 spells CASREANYGYTF. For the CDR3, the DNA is TGTGCCAGTCGGGAGGCTAACTATGGCTACACCTTC.

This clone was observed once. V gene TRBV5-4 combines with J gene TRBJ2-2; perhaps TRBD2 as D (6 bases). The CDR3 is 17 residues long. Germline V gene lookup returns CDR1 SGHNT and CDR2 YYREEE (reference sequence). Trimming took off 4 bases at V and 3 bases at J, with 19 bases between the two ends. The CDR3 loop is CASSLNRGAEDTGELFF. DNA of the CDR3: TGTGCCAGCAGCCTAAATCGCGGGGCCGAGGACACCGGGGAGCTGTTTTTT. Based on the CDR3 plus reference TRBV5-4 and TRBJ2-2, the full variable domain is ETGVTQSPTHLIKTRGQQVTLRCSSQSGHNTVSWYQQALGQGPQFIFQYYREEENGRGNFPPRFSGLQFPNYSSELNVNALELDDSALYLCASSLNRGAEDTGELFFGEGSRLTVL.

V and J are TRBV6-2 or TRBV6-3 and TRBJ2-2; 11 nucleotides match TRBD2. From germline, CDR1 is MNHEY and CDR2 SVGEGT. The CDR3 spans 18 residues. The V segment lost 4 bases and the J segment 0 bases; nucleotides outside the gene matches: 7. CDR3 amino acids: CASSFPTSGAPNTGELFF. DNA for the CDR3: TGTGCCAGCAGTTTCCCGACTAGCGGGGCGCCGAACACCGGGGAGCTGTTTTTT.

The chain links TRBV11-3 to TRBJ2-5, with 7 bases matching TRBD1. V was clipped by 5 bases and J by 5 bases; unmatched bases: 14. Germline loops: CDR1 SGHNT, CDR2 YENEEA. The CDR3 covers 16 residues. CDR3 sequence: CASSQRKGGRPETQYF. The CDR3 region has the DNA TGTGCCAGCAGCCAACGAAAAGGGGGCCGGCCGGAGACCCAGTACTTC.

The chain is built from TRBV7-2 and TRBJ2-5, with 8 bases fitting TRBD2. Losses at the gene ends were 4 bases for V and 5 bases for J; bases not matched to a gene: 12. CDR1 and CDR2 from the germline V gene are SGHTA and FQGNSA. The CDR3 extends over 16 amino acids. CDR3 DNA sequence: TGTGCCAGCAGCTCTCTAGGACTAGCAGGCGGGGAGACCCAGTACTTC. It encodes CASSSLGLAGGETQYF.

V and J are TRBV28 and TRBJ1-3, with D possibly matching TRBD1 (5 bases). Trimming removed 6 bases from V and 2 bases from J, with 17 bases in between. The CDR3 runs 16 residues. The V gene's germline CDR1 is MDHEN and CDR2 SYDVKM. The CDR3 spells CASRAVSGYPGNTIYF. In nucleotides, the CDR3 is TGTGCCAGCAGGGCCGTTTCAGGGTATCCTGGAAACACCATATATTTT.

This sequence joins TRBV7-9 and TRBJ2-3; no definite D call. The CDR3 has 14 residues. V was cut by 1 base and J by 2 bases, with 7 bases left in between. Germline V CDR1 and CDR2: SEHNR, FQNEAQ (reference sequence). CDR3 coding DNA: TGTGCCAGCAGCTTAGGGCCATACACAGATACGCAGTATTTT. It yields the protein CASSLGPYTDTQYF.

CDR3 protein: CAWSVRVYTGELFF. The CDR3 nucleotides are TGTGCCTGGAGTGTACGGGTTTACACCGGGGAGCTGTTTTTT. This chain links TRBV30 with TRBJ2-2, with unresolved D. The CDR3 consists of 14 residues. CDR1 is GTSNPN and CDR2 is SVGIG in the germline V gene (reference sequence). V was pared by 0 bases and J by 3 bases, with 8 bases between. Based on the CDR3 plus reference TRBV30 and TRBJ2-2, the full variable domain is SQTIHQWPATLVQPVGSPLSLECTVEGTSNPNLYWYRQAAGRGLQLLFYSVGIGQISSEVPQNLSASRPQDRQFILSSKKLLLSDSGFYLCAWSVRVYTGELFFGEGSRLTVL.

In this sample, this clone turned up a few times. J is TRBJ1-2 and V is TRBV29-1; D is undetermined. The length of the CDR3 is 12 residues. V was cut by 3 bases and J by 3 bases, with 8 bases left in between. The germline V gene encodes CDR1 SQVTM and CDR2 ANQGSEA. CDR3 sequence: CSVEGRYYGYTF. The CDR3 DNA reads TGCAGCGTTGAGGGCAGGTACTATGGCTACACCTTC.

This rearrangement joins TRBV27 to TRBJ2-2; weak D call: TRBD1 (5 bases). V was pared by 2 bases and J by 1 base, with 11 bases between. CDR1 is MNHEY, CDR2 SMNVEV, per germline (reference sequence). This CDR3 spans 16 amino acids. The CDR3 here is CASSLNQGLNTGELFF. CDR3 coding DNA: TGTGCCAGCAGTTTAAATCAGGGTCTGAACACCGGGGAGCTGTTTTTT.

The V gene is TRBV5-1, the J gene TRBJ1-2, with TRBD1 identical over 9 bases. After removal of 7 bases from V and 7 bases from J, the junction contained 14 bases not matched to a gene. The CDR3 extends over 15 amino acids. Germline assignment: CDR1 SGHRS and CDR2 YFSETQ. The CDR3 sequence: CASARVPGQGVGYTF. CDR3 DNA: TGCGCCAGCGCGAGGGTACCGGGACAGGGCGTTGGCTACACCTTC.

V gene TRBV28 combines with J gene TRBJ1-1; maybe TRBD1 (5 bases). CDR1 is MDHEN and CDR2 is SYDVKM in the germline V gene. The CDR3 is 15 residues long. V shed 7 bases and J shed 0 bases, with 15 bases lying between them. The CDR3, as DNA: TGTGCCAGCATTTCCTCGGACAAGATGAACACTGAAGCTTTCTTT. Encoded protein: CASISSDKMNTEAFF.

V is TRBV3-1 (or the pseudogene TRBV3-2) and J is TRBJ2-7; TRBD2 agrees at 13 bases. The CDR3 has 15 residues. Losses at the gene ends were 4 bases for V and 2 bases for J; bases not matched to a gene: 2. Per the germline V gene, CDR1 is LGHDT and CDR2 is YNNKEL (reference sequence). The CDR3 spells CASSRGLAGAYEQYF. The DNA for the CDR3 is TGTGCCAGCAGCCGAGGACTAGCGGGAGCCTACGAGCAGTACTTC.

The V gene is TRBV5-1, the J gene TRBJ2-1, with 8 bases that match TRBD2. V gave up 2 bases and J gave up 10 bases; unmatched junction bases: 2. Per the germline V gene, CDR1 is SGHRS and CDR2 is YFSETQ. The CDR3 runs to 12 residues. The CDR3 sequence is CASSFLAGEQFF. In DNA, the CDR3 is TGCGCCAGCAGCTTCTTAGCGGGAGAGCAGTTCTTC.